Below are 8 T cell receptor beta chains sequenced from a single sample in a study of T cell repertoires in cytomegalovirus infection. These receptors' targets are unknown. In TCRdb, the reads were re-called with MiXCR into one record per CDR3 protein. The table shows 700,000 to 850,000 distinct CDR3 sequences, with approximately 29% occurring only once. The material was cultured CD8+ T cells from PBMCs, obtained from culture after CMV antigen stimulation. These receptors all stem from a human donor in good health (CMV status not recorded). Some clones in this sample may be carry-over from other donors' samples.

The J gene is TRBJ2-1, the V gene TRBV9, with a weak D call TRBD2 (5 bases). The CDR3 runs 13 residues. The V and J ends lost 0 bases and 8 bases respectively, with 9 bases between them. The germline CDR1 and CDR2 sequences are SGDLS and YYNGEE. The CDR3 sequence: CASSVAGRDEQFF. CDR3 in DNA: TGTGCCAGCAGCGTAGCCGGGCGGGATGAGCAGTTCTTC.

There are many counts of this clonotype. The chain recombines TRBV12-3 or TRBV12-4 with TRBJ2-1; maybe TRBD2 (5 bases). This CDR3 contains 15 residues. Trimming left V 6 bases short and J 0 bases short, with 12 bases between. This chain's CDR3 is CASRPGVSSYNEQFF. Here the CDR3 DNA reads TGTGCCAGCAGGCCCGGGGTGAGCTCCTACAATGAGCAGTTCTTC.

This clonotype was observed a handful of times. J is TRBJ2-3 and V is TRBV6-6, with 9 bases identical to TRBD2. Germline V gene data show CDR1 as MNHNY and CDR2 as SVGAGI (reference sequence). V lost 7 bases and J lost 2; bases outside the gene matches: 7. CDR3 size: 15 residues. CDR3 sequence (DNA): TGTGCCAGCACCCTGGGGACTAGCCTCACAGATACGCAGTATTTT. This sequence encodes CASTLGTSLTDTQYF.

About this clonotype itself: This sequence may be a read error, since a much larger clone differs from it by one base. The chain is built from TRBV7-9 and TRBJ2-3; D is unclear. CDR3 length: 13 residues. CDR1 is SEHNR and CDR2 is FQNEAQ in the germline V gene (reference sequence). The CDR3 reads CTSSFVNPDTQYF. In DNA, the CDR3 is TGTACCAGCAGCTTCGTAAATCCAGATACGCAGTATTTT.

The chain carries TRBV12-3 or TRBV12-4 and TRBJ1-4; D is unresolved. This CDR3 has 16 residues. The V end was cut by 6 bases, the J end by 2 bases, with 16 bases between. CDR3 residues: CASSSSSRSTNEKLFF. CDR3 nucleotide sequence: TGTGCCAGCAGCTCATCCTCCCGGTCGACTAATGAAAAACTGTTTTTT.

This clonotype was counted a few times. The genes are TRBV12-3 or TRBV12-4 and TRBJ2-3; 8 bases map to TRBD1. The CDR3 is made up of 14 amino acids. V shed 6 bases and J 5 bases; nucleotides not matched to a gene: 7. CDR3 in amino acids: CASSWTGFGDTQYF. The CDR3 nucleotides are TGTGCCAGCAGCTGGACAGGGTTCGGAGATACGCAGTATTTT.

This clonotype was counted a few times. This chain joins TRBV11-2 and TRBJ2-3; 8 nucleotides line up with TRBD2. The CDR3 has 16 amino acids. The V segment lost 2 bases and the J segment 2 bases; nucleotides outside the gene matches: 6. CDR1 and CDR2 from the germline V gene are SGHAT and FQNNGV. The CDR3 loop reads CASSLYGGGTTDTQYF. The CDR3 bases are TGTGCCAGCAGCTTATACGGGGGGGGAACCACAGATACGCAGTATTTT.

This clonotype came up a few times. This rearrangement joins TRBV10-3 to TRBJ2-1; 7 bases line up with TRBD1. J gave up 0 bases and V 2 bases, and 4 bases lay outside the gene matches. The CDR3 covers 16 residues. CDR1 and CDR2 from the germline V gene are ENHRY and SYGVKD. The chain's CDR3 is CAISERQGSSYNEQFF. The CDR3 region has the DNA TGTGCCATCAGTGAGCGACAGGGAAGCTCCTACAATGAGCAGTTCTTC.